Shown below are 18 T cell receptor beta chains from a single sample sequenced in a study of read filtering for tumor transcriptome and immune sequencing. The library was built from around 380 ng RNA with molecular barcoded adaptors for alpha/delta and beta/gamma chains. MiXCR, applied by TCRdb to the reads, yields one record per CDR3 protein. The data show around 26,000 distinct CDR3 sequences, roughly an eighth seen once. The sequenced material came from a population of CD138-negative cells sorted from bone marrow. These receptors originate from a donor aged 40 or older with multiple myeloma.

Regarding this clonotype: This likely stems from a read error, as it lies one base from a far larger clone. Here the CDR3 DNA reads TGTGCCAGCAGCTTAATTGGAAACACCATATATTTT. Its protein is CASSLIGNTIYF. The genes are TRBV7-3 and TRBJ1-3, with unresolved D. Germline V gene lookup returns CDR1 SGHTA and CDR2 FQGTGA. V lost 1 base to trimming and J lost 3 bases, with 1 base between them. This CDR3 is 12 amino acids long.

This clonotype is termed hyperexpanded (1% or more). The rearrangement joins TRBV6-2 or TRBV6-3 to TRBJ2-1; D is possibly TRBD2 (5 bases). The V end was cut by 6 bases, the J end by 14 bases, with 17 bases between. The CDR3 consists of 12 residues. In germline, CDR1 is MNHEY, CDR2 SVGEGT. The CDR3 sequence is CASSEGLGYEFF. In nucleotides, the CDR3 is TGTGCCAGCAGCGAAGGACTTGGCTACGAGTTCTTC.

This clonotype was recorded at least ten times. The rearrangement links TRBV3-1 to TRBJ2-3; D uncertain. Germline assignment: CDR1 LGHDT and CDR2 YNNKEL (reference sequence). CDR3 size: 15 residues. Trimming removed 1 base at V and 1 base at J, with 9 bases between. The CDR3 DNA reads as TGTGCCAGCAGCCAAGGACCCCTCGGCACAGATACGCAGTATTTT. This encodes CASSQGPLGTDTQYF.

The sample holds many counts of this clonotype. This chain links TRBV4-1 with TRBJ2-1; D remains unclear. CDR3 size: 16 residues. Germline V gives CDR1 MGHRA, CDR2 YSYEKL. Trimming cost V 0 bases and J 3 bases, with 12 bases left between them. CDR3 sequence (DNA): TGCGCCAGCAGCCAAGACCCAGCCTCCGACTACAATGAGCAGTTCTTC. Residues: CASSQDPASDYNEQFF.

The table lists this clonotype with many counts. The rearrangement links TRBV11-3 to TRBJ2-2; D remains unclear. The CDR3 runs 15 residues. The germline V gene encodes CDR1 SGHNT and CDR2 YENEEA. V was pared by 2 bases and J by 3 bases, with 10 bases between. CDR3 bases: TGTGCCAGCAGCTTAAGGCAGGCGGACACCGGGGAGCTGTTTTTT. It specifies CASSLRQADTGELFF. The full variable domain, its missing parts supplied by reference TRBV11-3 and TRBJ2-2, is EAGVVQSPRYKIIEKKQPVAFWCNPISGHNTLYWYLQNLGQGPELLIRYENEEAVDDSQLPKDRFSAERLKGVDSTLKIQPAELGDSAVYLCASSLRQADTGELFFGEGSRLTVL.

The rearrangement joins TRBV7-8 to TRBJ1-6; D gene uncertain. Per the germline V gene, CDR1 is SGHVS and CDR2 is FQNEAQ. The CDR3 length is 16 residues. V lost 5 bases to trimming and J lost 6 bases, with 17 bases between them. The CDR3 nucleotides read TGTGCCAGCAGCCCAGAGGGTCGGTCACGTAATTCACCCCTCCACTTT. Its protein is CASSPEGRSRNSPLHF.

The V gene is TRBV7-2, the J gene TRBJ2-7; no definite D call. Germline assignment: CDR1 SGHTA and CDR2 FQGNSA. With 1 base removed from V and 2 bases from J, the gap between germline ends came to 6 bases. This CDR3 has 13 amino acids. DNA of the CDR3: TGTGCCAGCAGCTTAGGAGTTCCCTACGAGCAGTACTTC. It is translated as CASSLGVPYEQYF. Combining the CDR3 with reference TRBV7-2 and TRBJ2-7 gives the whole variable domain GAGVSQSPSNKVTEKGKDVELRCDPISGHTALYWYRQSLGQGLEFLIYFQGNSAPDKSGLPSDRFSAERTGGSVSTLTIQRTQQEDSAVYLCASSLGVPYEQYFGPGTRLTVT.

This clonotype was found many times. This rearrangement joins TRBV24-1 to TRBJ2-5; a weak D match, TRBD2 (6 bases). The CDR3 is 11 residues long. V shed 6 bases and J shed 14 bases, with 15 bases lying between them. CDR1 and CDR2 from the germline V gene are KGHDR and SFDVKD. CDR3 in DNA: TGTGCCACCAGTCAGTCCGGGACTTATTACTTC. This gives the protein CATSQSGTYYF.

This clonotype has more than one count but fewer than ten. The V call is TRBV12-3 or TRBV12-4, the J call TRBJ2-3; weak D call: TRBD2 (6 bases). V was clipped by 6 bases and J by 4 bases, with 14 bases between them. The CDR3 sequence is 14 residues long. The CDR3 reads CASSWEVPADTQYF. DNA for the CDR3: TGTGCCAGCAGCTGGGAGGTCCCCGCAGATACGCAGTATTTT.

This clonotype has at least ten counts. The CDR3 nucleotides read TGTGCCAGTAGTAATGGGGACACTACAACCCAGCAGTTCTTC. It translates to CASSNGDTTTQQFF. The J gene is TRBJ2-1, the V gene TRBV19; D might be TRBD1 (6 bases). V was cut by 4 bases and J by 11 bases, with 18 bases left in between. Germline V gene data show CDR1 as LNHDA and CDR2 as SQIVND (reference sequence). CDR3 length equals 14 residues. Full variable domain (rest looked up from reference TRBV19 and TRBJ2-1): DGGITQSPKYLFRKEGQNVTLSCEQNLNHDAMYWYRQDPGQGLRLIYYSQIVNDFQKGDIAEGYSVSREKKESFPLTVTSAQKNPTAFYLCASSNGDTTTQQFFGPGTRLTVL.

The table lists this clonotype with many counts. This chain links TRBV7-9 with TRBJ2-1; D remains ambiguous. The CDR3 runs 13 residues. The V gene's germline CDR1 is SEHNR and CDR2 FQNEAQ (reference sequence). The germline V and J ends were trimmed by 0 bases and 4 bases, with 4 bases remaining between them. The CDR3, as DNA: TGTGCCAGCAGCTTAGCCCCTTACAATGAGCAGTTCTTC. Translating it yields CASSLAPYNEQFF. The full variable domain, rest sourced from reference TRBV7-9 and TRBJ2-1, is DTGVSQNPRHKITKRGQNVTFRCDPISEHNRLYWYRQTLGQGPEFLTYFQNEAQLEKSRLLSDRFSAERPKGSFSTLEIQRTEQGDSAMYLCASSLAPYNEQFFGPGTRLTVL.

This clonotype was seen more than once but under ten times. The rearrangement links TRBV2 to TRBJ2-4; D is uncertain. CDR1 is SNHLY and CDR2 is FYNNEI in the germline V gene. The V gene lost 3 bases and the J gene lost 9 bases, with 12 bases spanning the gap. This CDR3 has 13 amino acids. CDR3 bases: TGTGCCAGCAGTGAGGGTGAAAATTCCATTCAGTACTTC. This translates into CASSEGENSIQYF. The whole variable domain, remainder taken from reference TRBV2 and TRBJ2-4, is EPEVTQTPSHQVTQMGQEVILRCVPISNHLYFYWYRQILGQKVEFLVSFYNNEISEKSEIFDDQFSVERPDGSNFTLKIRSTKLEDSAMYFCASSEGENSIQYFGAGTRLSVL.

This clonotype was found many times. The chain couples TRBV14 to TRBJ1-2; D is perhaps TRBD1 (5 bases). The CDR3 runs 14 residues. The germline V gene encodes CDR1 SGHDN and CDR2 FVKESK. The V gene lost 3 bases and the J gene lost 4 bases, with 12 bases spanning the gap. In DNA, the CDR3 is TGTGCCAGCAGCCAGCTAGACAGTGTCTATGGCTACACCTTC. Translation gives CASSQLDSVYGYTF.

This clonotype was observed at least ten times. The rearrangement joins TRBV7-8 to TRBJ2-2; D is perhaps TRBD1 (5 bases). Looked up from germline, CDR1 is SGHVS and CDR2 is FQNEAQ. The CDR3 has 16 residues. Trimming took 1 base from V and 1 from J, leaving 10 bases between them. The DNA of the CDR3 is TGTGCCAGCAGCTTAGGTTTCCAGGGGAACACCGGGGAGCTGTTTTTT. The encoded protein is CASSLGFQGNTGELFF.

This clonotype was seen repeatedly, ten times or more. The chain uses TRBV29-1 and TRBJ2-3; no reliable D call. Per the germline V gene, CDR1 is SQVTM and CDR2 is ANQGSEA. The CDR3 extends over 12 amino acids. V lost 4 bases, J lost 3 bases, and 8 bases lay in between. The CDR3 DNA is TGCAGCGTTGTTAGGCAGACAGATACGCAGTATTTT. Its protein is CSVVRQTDTQYF.

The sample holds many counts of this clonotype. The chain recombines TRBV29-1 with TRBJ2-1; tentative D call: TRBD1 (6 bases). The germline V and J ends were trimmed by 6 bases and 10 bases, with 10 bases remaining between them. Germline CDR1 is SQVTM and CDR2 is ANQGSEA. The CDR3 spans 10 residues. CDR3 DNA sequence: TGCAGCGTGGGGGCCCGAGAGCAGTTCTTC. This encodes CSVGAREQFF.

The CDR3 coding sequence is TGTGCCAGCGCCAGCGGGAGTATAGCGCCAGATACGCAGTATTTT. Translation gives CASASGSIAPDTQYF. This chain uses TRBV2 with TRBJ2-3, with 8 bases that match TRBD2. Germline values: CDR1 SNHLY, CDR2 FYNNEI. The junction had 11 bases not matched to a gene; V was cut back by 8 bases and J by 4 bases. This CDR3 has 15 amino acids. Drawing the rest from reference TRBV2 and TRBJ2-3, the complete variable domain is EPEVTQTPSHQVTQMGQEVILRCVPISNHLYFYWYRQILGQKVEFLVSFYNNEISEKSEIFDDQFSVERPDGSNFTLKIRSTKLEDSAMYFCASASGSIAPDTQYFGPGTRLTVL.

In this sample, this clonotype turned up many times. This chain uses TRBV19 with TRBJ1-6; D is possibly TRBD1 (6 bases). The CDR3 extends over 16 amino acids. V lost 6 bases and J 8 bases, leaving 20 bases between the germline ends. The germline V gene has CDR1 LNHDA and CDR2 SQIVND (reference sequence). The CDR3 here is CASRLAGAVGDSPLHF. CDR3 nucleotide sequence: TGTGCCAGTAGGTTGGCGGGGGCTGTCGGCGATTCACCCCTCCACTTT.